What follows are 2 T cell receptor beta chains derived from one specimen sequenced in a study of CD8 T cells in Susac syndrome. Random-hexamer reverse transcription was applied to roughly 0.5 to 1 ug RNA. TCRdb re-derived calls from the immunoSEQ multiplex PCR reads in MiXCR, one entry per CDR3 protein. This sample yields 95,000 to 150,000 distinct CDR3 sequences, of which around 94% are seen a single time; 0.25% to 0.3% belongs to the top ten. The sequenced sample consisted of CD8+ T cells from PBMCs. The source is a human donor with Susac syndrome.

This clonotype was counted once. The CDR3 is CASSLRGWGTQYF. As DNA, the CDR3 is TGTGCCAGCAGCTTGCGAGGATGGGGGACCCAGTACTTC. The V gene is TRBV5-4, the J gene TRBJ2-5; D uncertain. V was cut by 1 base and J by 7 bases, with 11 bases left in between. This CDR3 is 13 amino acids long. CDR1 SGHNT and CDR2 YYREEE come from the germline V gene (reference sequence). Using reference TRBV5-4 and TRBJ2-5 for the parts outside the CDR3, the full variable domain is ETGVTQSPTHLIKTRGQQVTLRCSSQSGHNTVSWYQQALGQGPQFIFQYYREEENGRGNFPPRFSGLQFPNYSSELNVNALELDDSALYLCASSLRGWGTQYFGPGTRLLVL.

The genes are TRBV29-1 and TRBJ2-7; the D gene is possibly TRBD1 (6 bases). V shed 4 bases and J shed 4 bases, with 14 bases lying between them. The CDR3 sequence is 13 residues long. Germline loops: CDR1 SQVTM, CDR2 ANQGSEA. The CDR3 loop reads CSVGDRSLYEQYF. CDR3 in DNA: TGCAGCGTTGGTGACAGGTCCCTATACGAGCAGTACTTC.